This entry features one T cell receptor (beta chain) sequence. What it binds is unknown. This sample was taken from a study of cytomegalovirus exposure and HLA in healthy donors. Study-level findings and limits: HLA-A and HLA-B allele assignments for most subjects were reportedly predicted accurately using TCR beta sequences. V- and J-gene trimming in TCR beta was tied to a missense DCLRE1C variant by an analysis performed later. Sequencing probably produced one cluster of sequence variants that were highly shared.

This PCR relied on a set of 60 Vbeta primers and 13 Jbeta primers. TCRdb's table, derived via immunoSEQ multiplex PCR, lists solely in-frame clones and lacks some. The sample carries 95,000 to 130,000 clones, over 8% recorded once. Germline V lookup: CDR1 SEHNR, CDR2 FQNEAQ (reference sequence). Trimming shortened V by 7 bases and J by 9 bases, and 17 bases separated the two germline ends. The length of the CDR3 is 13 residues. The clonotype originates from a man between 25 and 39 years old in good health and CMV-seronegative. The chain has TRBV7-9 and TRBJ2-3; the D gene is possibly TRBD1 (6 bases). The sequencing input was PBMCs. The CDR3 region has the DNA TGTGCCAGCACCCAAGCAGGGGCTAGGACGCAGTATTTT. Residues: CASTQAGARTQYF.